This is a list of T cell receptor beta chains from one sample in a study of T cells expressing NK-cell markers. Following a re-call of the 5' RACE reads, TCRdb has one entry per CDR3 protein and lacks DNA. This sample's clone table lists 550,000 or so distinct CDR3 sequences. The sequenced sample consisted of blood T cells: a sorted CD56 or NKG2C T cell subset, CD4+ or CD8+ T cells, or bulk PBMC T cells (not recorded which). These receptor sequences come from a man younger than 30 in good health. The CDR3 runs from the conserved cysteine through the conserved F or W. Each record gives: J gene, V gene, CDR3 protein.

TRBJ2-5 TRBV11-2 CASSSDPFGETQYF
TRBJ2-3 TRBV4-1 CASSQEATRAADTQYF
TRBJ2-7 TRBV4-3 CASSPSVASGDSYEQYF
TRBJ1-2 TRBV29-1 CSVDLVGTENYGYTF
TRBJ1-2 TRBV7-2 CASRAGGAGYGYTF
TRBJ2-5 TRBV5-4 CASSPGTSGRETQYF
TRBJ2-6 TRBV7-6 CASSLSPSGSSGANVLTF
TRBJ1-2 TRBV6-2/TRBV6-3 CASSYSGIDGYTF
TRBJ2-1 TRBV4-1 CASSQGPLSEQFF
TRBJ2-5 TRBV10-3 CAISGQRPRYF
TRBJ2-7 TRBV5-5 CASSLDKREGLYEQYF
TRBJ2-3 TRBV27 CASGQTGYDTDTQYF
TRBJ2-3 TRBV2 CASSDAGTGGTDTQYF
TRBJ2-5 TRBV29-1 CSVETGSTQETQYF
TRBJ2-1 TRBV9 CASSVSPGGTYNEQFF
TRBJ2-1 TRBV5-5 CASSFGLAAANEQFF
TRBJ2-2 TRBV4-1 CASSQGAEELFF
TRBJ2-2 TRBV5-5 CASSRGTAGNTGELFF
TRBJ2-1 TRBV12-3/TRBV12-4 CASNPGTGNEQFF